Sequencing of this T cell receptor beta chain was carried out in a study of T cells after yellow fever vaccination. Study results and limitations: A limited proportion of clonotypes was detected within both the CD4 and CD8 compartments.

On this clonotype itself: Its matching antigen is unknown. A clone one base away is much larger, so this may be a read error.

Germline loops: CDR1 DFQATT, CDR2 SNEGSKA (reference sequence). There are 16 residues in the CDR3. 5'RACE template switching generated TCR cDNA, adding a universal primer site and UMIs. Via MiXCR, TCRdb re-called the 5' RACE reads, giving one row per CDR3 protein. The table shows around 160,000 distinct CDR3 sequences, with 6.5% to 8.5% occurring only once. The chain has TRBV20-1 and TRBJ2-5; 8 bases are a match to TRBD2. The sequence was collected from a man younger than 35 who received the YFV17D yellow fever vaccine. Source: CD4+ T cells sorted from PBMCs, taken less than 6 days after the first yellow fever vaccination. CDR3 nucleotide sequence: TGCAGTACTAGAGCCCCAACGGGGGGGCTGGTAGGGACCCAGTACTTC. It is translated as CSTRAPTGGLVGTQYF.